The 14 T cell receptor beta chains in this list originate from one sample, sequenced in a study of T cells in Graves' hyperthyroidism and ophthalmopathy. RNA transcripts yielded amplified TCR beta CDR3 regions. HTBI primers were used for first-round RT-PCR of the TCR CDR3. TCRdb ran MiXCR on the multiplex PCR reads and lists one entry per CDR3 protein. The table records 480,000 or so distinct CDR3 sequences, over 35% of them present only once. The sequenced material came from peripheral blood or thyroid tissue (not recorded which). The receptors were sampled from an adult woman with Graves' disease, either hyperthyroidism or ophthalmopathy (not recorded which).

This clonotype was observed at least ten times. The rearrangement links TRBV3-1 to TRBJ1-2; 7 bases fit TRBD1. Germline V gives CDR1 LGHDT, CDR2 YNNKEL (reference sequence). The CDR3 runs to 12 residues. V lost 8 bases to trimming and J lost 3 bases; unmatched junction nucleotides: 3. The DNA for the CDR3 is TGTGCCAGCCAGGGGGGTCACTATGGCTACACCTTC. It codes for CASQGGHYGYTF.

The chain combines TRBV6-1 with TRBJ2-6, with 11 bases matching TRBD1. The CDR3 loop spans 19 amino acids. Trimming cost V 5 bases and J 3 bases; bases outside gene matches: 12. CDR1 MNHNS and CDR2 SASEGT come from the germline V gene. CDR3: CASSRDRTGGLYGANVLTF. The CDR3 DNA reads as TGTGCCAGCAGTAGAGACCGGACAGGGGGCTTGTATGGGGCCAACGTCCTGACTTTC.

Ten or more counts support this clonotype. This chain links TRBV2 with TRBJ1-1; no clear D gene. Germline CDR1 SNHLY, CDR2 FYNNEI. V was trimmed by 10 bases and J by 6 bases, leaving 15 bases between them. The CDR3 contains 12 residues. CDR3 protein: CAIGRVAAEAFF. The DNA for the CDR3 is TGTGCCATTGGTAGGGTGGCAGCTGAAGCTTTCTTT.

Only a few counts were recorded for this clonotype. This sequence joins TRBV9 and TRBJ1-2; D might be TRBD1 (5 bases). The CDR3 is made up of 14 amino acids. CDR1 and CDR2 (germline): SGDLS, YYNGEE. V dropped 3 bases and J dropped 2 bases, with 11 bases sitting between them. The CDR3 sequence is CASSAETGNYGYTF. CDR3 in DNA: TGTGCCAGCAGCGCGGAAACAGGCAACTATGGCTACACCTTC.

This clonotype occurred a few times. One end of the junction does not line up with germline, which may come from a read error. V is TRBV7-9 and J is TRBJ2-7, with TRBD1 as a possible D gene (6 bases). CDR1 and CDR2 from the germline V gene are SEHNR and FQNEAQ (reference sequence). The length of the CDR3 is 15 residues. DNA of the CDR3: TGCGCCAGCAGCGCTACACCGGGACAAAGCTACGAGCAGTACTTC. Translated, it gives CASSATPGQSYEQYF. Combining the CDR3 with reference TRBV7-9 and TRBJ2-7 gives the whole variable domain DTGVSQNPRHKITKRGQNVTFRCDPISEHNRLYWYRQTLGQGPEFLTYFQNEAQLEKSRLLSDRFSAERPKGSFSTLEIQRTEQGDSAMYLCASSATPGQSYEQYFGPGTRLTVT.

This sequence joins TRBV6-2 or TRBV6-3 and TRBJ2-2; D may be TRBD2 (7 bases). This CDR3 spans 17 amino acids. Germline assignment: CDR1 MNHEY and CDR2 SVGEGT. V shed 2 bases and J shed 0 bases, with 13 bases lying between them. CDR3: CASSYTGGGANTGELFF. In DNA form, the CDR3 reads TGTGCCAGCAGTTACACCGGCGGGGGCGCGAACACCGGGGAGCTGTTTTTT.

This chain connects TRBV29-1 to TRBJ1-4; D unresolved. Germline V gene data show CDR1 as SQVTM and CDR2 as ANQGSEA. The CDR3 length is 14 residues. The V end lost 1 base, the J end lost 8 bases, and 14 bases lay between the germline ends. The CDR3 DNA follows: TGCAGCGTTGAAGGGGGTGAGTTCTACGAAAAACTGTTTTTT. This translates into CSVEGGEFYEKLFF.

This clonotype showed up many times. The junction does not match germline at one end; this may be a read error. This rearrangement joins TRBV7-2 to TRBJ2-5, with TRBD2 matching over 9 bases. CDR1 and CDR2 from the germline V gene are SGHTA and FQGNSA. This CDR3 contains 14 residues. The CDR3 region is CASSIAGAGETQYF. CDR3 sequence (DNA): TGTGCCAGCAGCATAGCGGGAGCAGGGGAGACCCAGTACTTC.

The chain recombines TRBV7-2 with TRBJ2-7, with 7 bases fitting TRBD1. From germline, CDR1 is SGHTA and CDR2 FQGNSA. The CDR3 spans 14 residues. V shed 9 bases, J shed 0 bases, and the junction held 8 bases outside the gene matches. This CDR3 is CASQAQGHSYEQYF. For the CDR3, the DNA is TGTGCCAGTCAGGCACAGGGGCACTCCTACGAGCAGTACTTC.

The CDR3 sequence: CSSLDTPEAFF. CDR3 DNA: TGCAGCAGCTTAGATACACCGGAGGCTTTCTTT. J is TRBJ1-1 and V is TRBV29-1; D ambiguous. CDR1 is SQVTM, CDR2 ANQGSEA, per germline. Between the trimmed V and J ends, which lost 8 bases and 11 bases, there was a span of 18 bases. This CDR3 region has 11 residues.

This clonotype was picked up many times. The CDR3 DNA sequence: TGCAGCGTTGAAGAGGTTGCAACTAATGAAAAACTGTTTTTT. Translated: CSVEEVATNEKLFF. The chain combines TRBV29-1 with TRBJ1-4; D uncertain. Germline V gene lookup returns CDR1 SQVTM and CDR2 ANQGSEA. CDR3 length: 14 amino acids. Trimming took off 0 bases at V and 0 bases at J, with 5 bases between the two ends.

The chain has TRBV10-2 and TRBJ1-4, with D uncertain. Trimming shortened V by 7 bases and J by 1 base, and 10 bases separated the two germline ends. The CDR3 is 14 amino acids. Germline V gives CDR1 WSHSY, CDR2 SAAADI. CDR3: CASNRGGTNEKLFF. Written as DNA, the CDR3 is TGCGCCAGCAACCGAGGAGGAACTAATGAAAAACTGTTTTTT.

The table lists this clonotype with many counts. V is TRBV20-1 and J is TRBJ2-5; no clear D. This CDR3 is 12 amino acids long. The V end was cut by 7 bases, the J end by 2 bases, with 11 bases between. Germline assignment: CDR1 DFQATT and CDR2 SNEGSKA (reference sequence). CDR3 protein: CSGTVGQETQYF. CDR3 nucleotides: TGCAGTGGCACAGTTGGGCAAGAGACCCAGTACTTC.

This chain links TRBV5-1 with TRBJ1-6, with D possibly TRBD1 on 6 matching bases. V was pared by 4 bases and J by 3 bases, with 14 bases between. The V gene's germline CDR1 is SGHRS and CDR2 YFSETQ. CDR3 size: 16 residues. In nucleotides, the CDR3 is TGCGCCAGCAGCAACCGACAGGTTGGCTATAATTCACCCCTCCACTTT. Translated, it gives CASSNRQVGYNSPLHF. Variable domain in full (rest from reference TRBV5-1 and TRBJ1-6): KAGVTQTPRYLIKTRGQQVTLSCSPISGHRSVSWYQQTPGQGLQFLFEYFSETQRNKGNFPGRFSGRQFSNSRSEMNVSTLELGDSALYLCASSNRQVGYNSPLHFGNGTRLTVT.